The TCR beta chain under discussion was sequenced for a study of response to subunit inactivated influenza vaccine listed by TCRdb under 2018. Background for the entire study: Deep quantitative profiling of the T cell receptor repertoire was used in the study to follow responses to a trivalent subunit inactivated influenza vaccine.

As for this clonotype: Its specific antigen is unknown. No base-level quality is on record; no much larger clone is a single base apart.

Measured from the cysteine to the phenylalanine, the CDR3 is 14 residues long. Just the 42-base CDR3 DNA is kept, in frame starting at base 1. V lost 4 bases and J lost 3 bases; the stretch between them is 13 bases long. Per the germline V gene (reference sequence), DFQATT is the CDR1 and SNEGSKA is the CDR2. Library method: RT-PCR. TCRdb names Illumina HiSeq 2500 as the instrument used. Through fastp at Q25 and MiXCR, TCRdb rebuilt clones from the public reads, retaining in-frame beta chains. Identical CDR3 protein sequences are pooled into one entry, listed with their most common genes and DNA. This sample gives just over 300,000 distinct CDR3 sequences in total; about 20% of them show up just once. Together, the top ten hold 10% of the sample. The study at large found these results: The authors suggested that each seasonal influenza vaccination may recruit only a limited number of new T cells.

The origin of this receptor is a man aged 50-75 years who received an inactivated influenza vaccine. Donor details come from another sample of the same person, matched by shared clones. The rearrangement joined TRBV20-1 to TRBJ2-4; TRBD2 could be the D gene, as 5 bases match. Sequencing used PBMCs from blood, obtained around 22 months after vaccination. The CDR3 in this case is CSANEVRDKNIQYF. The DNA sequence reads TGCAGTGCTAACGAGGTCCGGGACAAAAACATTCAGTACTTC.